Presented here are 3 T cell receptor beta chains from one specimen sequenced in a study of blood T cell repertoires in COVID-19. Data came from immunoSEQ multiplex PCR; TCRdb stores just in-frame clones and leaves some out. The data show roughly 110,000 clones, roughly 81% seen once. The sequenced sample was peripheral blood. The source is a human donor in a cohort sampled during active COVID-19.

The chain links TRBV30 to TRBJ2-7, with 10 nucleotides matching TRBD2. V lost 4 bases and J lost 3; bases outside the gene matches: 6. The CDR3 has 14 amino acids. Germline assignment: CDR1 GTSNPN and CDR2 SVGIG (reference sequence). The CDR3 DNA reads TGTGCCTGGAACCGACTAGCGGGCGGCTACGAGCAGTACTTC. Translating gives CAWNRLAGGYEQYF. Full variable domain (rest looked up from reference TRBV30 and TRBJ2-7): SQTIHQWPATLVQPVGSPLSLECTVEGTSNPNLYWYRQAAGRGLQLLFYSVGIGQISSEVPQNLSASRPQDRQFILSSKKLLLSDSGFYLCAWNRLAGGYEQYFGPGTRLTVT.

About this clone: Because it lacks the conserved phenylalanine or tryptophan at the end, this CDR3 is likely a read error. Because the CDR3's place on the DNA is in doubt, the DNA is left out and the CDR3 is given as listed by TCRdb. The rearrangement uses TRBV12-3 or TRBV12-4 and TRBJ2-7; TRBD1 is taken as the D call from the table, unchecked against the DNA. From its first to its last residue, the CDR3 has 12 amino acids. CDR3 amino acids: CASSLGTGRFDI.

This sequence joins TRBV18 and TRBJ1-1; 9 nucleotides agree with TRBD1. The junction had 7 bases not matched to a gene; V was cut back by 3 bases and J by 8 bases. Germline values: CDR1 KGHSH, CDR2 LQKENI. The CDR3 sequence is 14 residues long. The CDR3 DNA is TGTGCCAGCTCACCCGGGACAGGGCGTAGCGAAGCTTTCTTT. This sequence encodes CASSPGTGRSEAFF. The complete variable domain, with remaining parts taken from reference TRBV18 and TRBJ1-1, reads NAGVMQNPRHLVRRRGQEARLRCSPMKGHSHVYWYRQLPEEGLKFMVYLQKENIIDESGMPKERFSAEFPKEGPSILRIQQVVRGDSAAYFCASSPGTGRSEAFFGQGTRLTVV.